The next 27 T cell receptor beta chains were all read from a single sample in a study of T cells in women clearing cervical HPV infection. Some clones are missing from TCRdb's copy, which holds only in-frame ones; the method was immunoSEQ multiplex PCR. This sample contains over 45,000 clones. The specimen sequenced was blood buffy coat. All receptors derive from a woman between 18 and 75 years old with a cervical HPV16 infection that either progressed to CIN3+ or cleared (not recorded which).

As for this clone: Read sequence stops 3 residues before the CDR3 end, and the germline J gene provides the missing end. J is TRBJ1-4 and V is TRBV18, with 7 bases matching TRBD1. CDR1 and CDR2 from the germline V gene are KGHSH and LQKENI. This CDR3 is built from 14 residues. The DNA read from the CDR3 is TGTGCCAGCTCACAGGCCCGCCAGACAGGGAAA. This translates into CASSQARQTGK. The full CDR3 sequence reads CASSQARQTGKLFF.

Remarks on this clone: Read sequence stops 3 residues before the CDR3 end, and the germline J gene provides the missing end. The chain has TRBV7-3 and TRBJ2-2; TRBD1 aligns across 7 bases. Trimming cost V 5 bases and J 0 bases; bases outside gene matches: 3. The CDR3 contains 15 residues. Germline loops: CDR1 SGHTA, CDR2 FQGTGA. CDR3 DNA (partial): TGTGCCAGCAGCCCGGGACAGACGAACACCGGGGAG. Residues: CASSPGQTNTGE. The entire CDR3 protein reads CASSPGQTNTGELFF.

For this clone: The missing CDR3 end, 3 residues past where the read stops, is filled in from the germline J gene. The rearrangement joins TRBV19 to TRBJ1-4; 8 bases align to TRBD1. CDR3 length: 13 amino acids. Germline V lookup: CDR1 LNHDA, CDR2 SQIVND (reference sequence). The CDR3 bases that were read are TGTGCCAGTAGGATTACAGGGGGAACCAAA. This sequence encodes CASRITGGTK. The full CDR3 protein reads CASRITGGTKLFF. Looking up the rest from reference TRBV19 and TRBJ1-4 gives the full variable domain: DGGITQSPKYLFRKEGQNVTLSCEQNLNHDAMYWYRQDPGQGLRLIYYSQIVNDFQKGDIAEGYSVSREKKESFPLTVTSAQKNPTAFYLCASRITGGTKLFFGSGTQLSVL.

Partial CDR3 DNA: TGCGCCAGCAGCTTGGACGGGAAAACAGGGTACTCACCG. As protein: CASSLDGKTGYSP. The full CDR3 sequence reads CASSLDGKTGYSPLFF. The rearrangement uses TRBV5-1 and TRBJ2-2, with D possibly matching TRBD1 (6 bases). The CDR3 is cut off 3 residues early in the read; its end comes from the germline J gene. Germline V lookup: CDR1 SGHRS, CDR2 YFSETQ. This CDR3 is 16 amino acids long.

CDR3 sequence reads: CASSHGTEGEQYF. CDR3 DNA, as far as it was read: TGCGCCAGCAGCCACGGGACAGAGGGCGAG. The J gene is TRBJ2-7, the V gene TRBV5-1; 7 bases align to TRBD1. Read data end 3 residues before the CDR3 end; the end is taken from the germline J gene. V dropped 4 bases and J dropped 6; count of bases not matched to a gene: 7. The CDR3 covers 13 residues. Germline V gene lookup returns CDR1 SGHRS and CDR2 YFSETQ. Combining the CDR3 with reference TRBV5-1 and TRBJ2-7 gives the whole variable domain KAGVTQTPRYLIKTRGQQVTLSCSPISGHRSVSWYQQTPGQGLQFLFEYFSETQRNKGNFPGRFSGRQFSNSRSEMNVSTLELGDSALYLCASSHGTEGEQYFGPGTRLTVT.

As regards this clone: Read data end 3 residues before the CDR3 end; the end is taken from the germline J gene. The chain carries TRBV5-6 and TRBJ2-3; D is possibly TRBD2 (5 bases). V lost 1 base and J 6 bases, leaving 15 bases between the germline ends. This CDR3 has 15 amino acids. The germline gives CDR1 SGHDT, CDR2 YYEEEE. The CDR3 DNA, read in part, is TGTGCCAGCAGCTTGATGAGGCTAGCAGGCGATACG. Amino acids: CASSLMRLAGDT. The complete CDR3 sequence is CASSLMRLAGDTQYF.

Turning to this clone: The read terminates 3 residues ahead of where the CDR3 ends, so the germline J gene completes it. The sample carries other DNA sequences with the same CDR3. The chain has TRBV7-3 and TRBJ1-2; tentatively, D is TRBD1 (5 bases). The CDR3 totals 16 residues. CDR1 SGHTA and CDR2 FQGTGA come from the germline V gene. The sequenced CDR3 bases are TGTGCCAGCAGCAGAACCGGTTCAGGGAACTCGCAGGGC. Protein: CASSRTGSGNSQG. The whole CDR3 sequence reads CASSRTGSGNSQGYTF.

Details on this clone: The read finishes 3 residues shy of the CDR3 end, and the germline J gene is used to complete it. The chain employs TRBV7-2 and TRBJ2-1; a possible D gene is TRBD2 (6 bases). The germline gives CDR1 SGHTA, CDR2 FQGNSA. CDR3 size: 15 residues. V lost 3 bases, J lost 7 bases, and 16 bases lay in between. The CDR3 loop is CASSLESGRRNEQFF. CDR3 DNA (partial): TGTGCCAGCAGCTTGGAGAGCGGGCGTCGGAATGAG.

Details on this clone: From the germline J gene comes the end of the CDR3, since the read stops 3 residues before it. This chain joins TRBV19 and TRBJ1-1; 7 nucleotides line up with TRBD1. The CDR3 runs 19 residues. V gave up 10 bases and J gave up 1 base; unmatched junction bases: 24. Germline loops: CDR1 LNHDA, CDR2 SQIVND (reference sequence). The CDR3 loop is CATTPQSDRVMMGNTEAFF. The DNA read from the CDR3 is TGTGCCACCACCCCTCAATCCGACAGGGTGATGATGGGGAACACTGAA.

Concerning this clone: The read terminates 3 residues ahead of where the CDR3 ends, so the germline J gene completes it. The chain recombines TRBV4-1 with TRBJ1-2, with D hard to call. CDR3 length: 13 amino acids. Germline V lookup: CDR1 MGHRA, CDR2 YSYEKL. CDR3 DNA (partial): TGCGCCAGCAGCCAAGTCGCCGAAGGCGGC. This translates into CASSQVAEGG. The entire CDR3 is CASSQVAEGGYTF.

On this clone: The read comes to an end 3 residues before the CDR3 does, leaving the germline J gene to fill in the end. This rearrangement joins TRBV7-9 to TRBJ2-1; 9 bases fit TRBD2. The CDR3 has 15 residues. V shed 3 bases and J 5 bases; nucleotides not matched to a gene: 5. Germline loops: CDR1 SEHNR, CDR2 FQNEAQ (reference sequence). The CDR3 is CASSFRSGGNNEQFF. The CDR3 bases that were read are TGTGCCAGCAGCTTTCGTAGCGGGGGAAACAATGAG.

The CDR3 sequence: CASSGLAGIAGDTQYF. The CDR3 DNA, read in part, is TGTGCCAGCAGCGGACTAGCGGGGATAGCAGGAGATACG. The genes are TRBV9 and TRBJ2-3, with 11 nucleotides matching TRBD2. The read ends 3 residues shy of where the CDR3 ends; the end is completed using the germline J gene. V shed 3 bases, J shed 5 bases, and the junction held 8 bases outside the gene matches. CDR3 length equals 16 residues. The germline V gene has CDR1 SGDLS and CDR2 YYNGEE.

About this clone itself: The read stops 3 residues short of the end of the CDR3; the missing end is completed from the germline J gene. This rearrangement joins TRBV19 to TRBJ2-7; TRBD1 aligns across 7 bases. The CDR3 is 17 amino acids. The germline V gene encodes CDR1 LNHDA and CDR2 SQIVND (reference sequence). V was clipped by 5 bases and J by 2 bases; unmatched bases: 15. Incomplete CDR3 DNA: TGTGCCAGTAGTCCCCTTATCGCACAGGGGTCCCCCTACGAG. It is translated as CASSPLIAQGSPYE. The full-length CDR3 reads as CASSPLIAQGSPYEQYF.

Of note for this clone: The CDR3 goes on 3 residues after the read ends, and that part is filled in from the germline J gene. V gene TRBV4-1 combines with J gene TRBJ2-7; a weak D match, TRBD1 (5 bases). This CDR3 comprises 16 residues. Germline values: CDR1 MGHRA, CDR2 YSYEKL. Trimming shortened V by 0 bases and J by 0 bases, and 12 bases separated the two germline ends. The DNA read from the CDR3 is TGCGCCAGCAGCCAAGAAGGGGTGTTATCCTCCTACGAG. It is translated as CASSQEGVLSSYE. The full CDR3 protein reads CASSQEGVLSSYEQYF.

About this clone itself: The CDR3 goes on 3 residues after the read ends, and that part is filled in from the germline J gene. The chain has TRBV5-4 and TRBJ1-2; D perhaps matches TRBD1 (6 bases). From germline, CDR1 is SGHNT and CDR2 YYREEE (reference sequence). V lost 4 bases and J lost 4, with 8 bases in between. This CDR3 is 12 amino acids long. The CDR3 DNA, read in part, is TGTGCCAGCAGCCTCAGGGGCTATGGC. Translating gives CASSLRGYG. The whole CDR3 region reads CASSLRGYGYTF.

Details on this clone: The sequence runs out 3 residues before the end of the CDR3; the remainder is reconstructed from the germline J gene. The chain is built from TRBV20-1 and TRBJ2-5, with 13 bases fitting TRBD2. The CDR3 sequence is 16 residues long. Germline V gene sequence: CDR1 DFQATT, CDR2 SNEGSKA (reference sequence). The trim removed 5 bases at V and 2 bases at J, leaving 8 bases unmatched. CDR3 in amino acids: CSASLAGGRGQETQYF. CDR3 bases read: TGCAGTGCTTCACTAGCGGGGGGGCGGGGTCAAGAGACC.

Points on this clone: The DNA ends 3 residues before the CDR3 does, and the rest of the CDR3 is filled in from the germline J gene. This chain uses TRBV7-9 with TRBJ2-1; the D call may be TRBD1 or TRBD2 (6 bases each). The CDR3 spans 14 residues. V was pared by 2 bases and J by 9 bases, with 14 bases between. The germline V gene encodes CDR1 SEHNR and CDR2 FQNEAQ (reference sequence). Partial CDR3 DNA: TGTGCCAGCAGCTTAAATCAGGGGAGGTTTGAG. Translating it yields CASSLNQGRFE. The whole CDR3 region reads CASSLNQGRFEQFF.

Worth noting for this clone: Coverage ceases 3 residues before the CDR3 finishes, and the germline J gene fills in the end. J is TRBJ1-1 and V is TRBV9, with a tentative D call TRBD1 (6 bases). This CDR3 spans 14 amino acids. The germline CDR1 and CDR2 sequences are SGDLS and YYNGEE. Trimming took off 6 bases at V and 1 base at J, with 13 bases between the two ends. The CDR3 sequence is CASTVGAENTEAFF. The covered CDR3 bases are TGTGCCAGCACCGTGGGGGCCGAGAACACTGAA.

Concerning this clone itself: Read data end 3 residues before the CDR3 end; the end is taken from the germline J gene. The chain is built from TRBV6-2 or TRBV6-3 and TRBJ2-3, with a possible D match to TRBD1 (6 bases). Germline assignment: CDR1 MNHEY and CDR2 SVGEGT. The CDR3 sequence is 15 residues long. This CDR3 is CATGRQGNSQETQYF. The sequenced CDR3 bases are TGTGCCACGGGGCGGCAGGGGAATTCGCAAGAGACG.

As regards this clone: Read data end 3 residues before the CDR3 end; the end is taken from the germline J gene. The J gene is TRBJ1-2, the V gene TRBV2; 7 bases fit TRBD1. Germline CDR1 SNHLY, CDR2 FYNNEI. The CDR3 loop spans 14 amino acids. The trim removed 5 bases at V and 4 bases at J, leaving 7 bases unmatched. The CDR3 protein is CASSLTGVSYGYTF. CDR3 bases read: TGTGCCAGCAGTTTAACAGGGGTTTCCTATGGC.

About this clone itself: The read gets to within 3 residues of the CDR3 end, and the germline J gene fills in the rest. The V and J genes are TRBV4-1 and TRBJ2-7, with 10 nucleotides matching TRBD2. This CDR3 region has 15 residues. CDR1 and CDR2 (germline): MGHRA, YSYEKL. With 4 bases clipped from V and 4 bases from J, the junction kept 7 bases outside the gene matches. Partial CDR3 DNA: TGCGCCAGCAGCCTTTCTAGCGGGGGATCATACGAG. Translated, it gives CASSLSSGGSYE. In full, the CDR3 reads CASSLSSGGSYEQYF.

As for this clone: The read comes to an end 3 residues before the CDR3 does, leaving the germline J gene to fill in the end. The rearrangement uses TRBV5-1 and TRBJ1-2, with D unclear. The CDR3 is 14 amino acids. Germline V gene lookup returns CDR1 SGHRS and CDR2 YFSETQ. V lost 1 base and J lost 0, with 7 bases in between. CDR3 region: CASSLPTANYGYTF. The sequenced part of the CDR3 DNA is TGCGCCAGCAGCTTGCCTACAGCTAACTATGGC.

As regards this clone: The DNA ends 3 residues before the CDR3 does, and the rest of the CDR3 is filled in from the germline J gene. The chain combines TRBV19 with TRBJ2-2, with TRBD1 matching 8 bases. Losses at the gene ends were 5 bases for V and 6 bases for J; bases not matched to a gene: 8. The CDR3 has 15 residues. The germline CDR1 and CDR2 sequences are LNHDA and SQIVND (reference sequence). Here the CDR3 reads CASSLRTGRAGELFF. Incomplete CDR3 DNA: TGTGCCAGTAGTCTTCGGACAGGGCGGGCCGGGGAG.

As to this clone: The read ends 3 residues shy of where the CDR3 ends; the end is completed using the germline J gene. V gene TRBV18 combines with J gene TRBJ1-2; a weak D match, TRBD1 (6 bases). V was cut by 5 bases and J by 7 bases, with 17 bases left in between. CDR1 is KGHSH and CDR2 is LQKENI in the germline V gene. The CDR3 covers 14 residues. This chain's CDR3 is CASSSTAQGTGYTF. The covered CDR3 bases are TGTGCCAGCTCATCAACTGCACAGGGCACTGGC.

Comments on this clone: The read gets to within 3 residues of the CDR3 end, and the germline J gene fills in the rest. The gene calls are TRBV5-1 and TRBJ1-1; D is perhaps TRBD1 (6 bases). Trimming removed 0 bases from V and 1 base from J, with 7 bases in between. This CDR3 contains 14 residues. In germline, CDR1 is SGHRS, CDR2 YFSETQ. Incomplete CDR3 DNA: TGCGCCAGCAGCTTGGGGACAGCGAACACTGAA. This translates into CASSLGTANTE. The complete CDR3 reads CASSLGTANTEAFF.

Note on this clone: The sequence runs out 3 residues before the end of the CDR3; the remainder is reconstructed from the germline J gene. The chain employs TRBV6-4 and TRBJ2-3, with TRBD2 matching 8 bases. The CDR3 consists of 15 residues. Germline assignment: CDR1 MRHNA and CDR2 SNTAGT. The V and J ends lost 0 bases and 4 bases, in that order; junction bases with no gene match: 3. CDR3 DNA, as far as it was read: TGTGCCAGCAGTGACTCGACGGGGGGGCCAGATACG. The encoded protein is CASSDSTGGPDT. The full CDR3 protein reads CASSDSTGGPDTQYF.

For this clone: The read ends 3 residues shy of where the CDR3 ends; the end is completed using the germline J gene. V usage is TRBV5-1 and J usage is TRBJ2-1; no clear D. This CDR3 contains 16 residues. Germline V gives CDR1 SGHRS, CDR2 YFSETQ. V was trimmed by 1 base and J by 4 bases, leaving 15 bases between them. CDR3 DNA (partial): TGCGCCAGCAGCTTGACGATTGTTGCGCCTTACAATGAG. Translating it yields CASSLTIVAPYNE. The CDR3 as a whole reads CASSLTIVAPYNEQFF.